The clone carrying this T cell receptor (beta chain) was detected only a few times. The data are from a study of T cells after yellow fever vaccination. TCRdb reprocessed the 5' RACE reads with MiXCR, giving one entry per CDR3 protein. The sample has about 430,000 distinct CDR3 sequences, approximately 18% seen once; the top ten hold 15% to 20%. The source is a man aged 18 to 30 who received the YFV17D yellow fever vaccine. This material consisted of PBMCs, taken before the yellow fever booster vaccination.

The CDR3 here is CASSPEQGSRSTDTQYF. CDR3 sequence (DNA): TGCGCCAGCAGCCCGGAACAGGGTAGTCGTAGCACAGATACGCAGTATTTT. J is TRBJ2-3 and V is TRBV4-3, with TRBD1 as a possible D gene (6 bases). CDR3 length: 17 residues. Looked up from germline, CDR1 is LGHNA and CDR2 is YSLEER. V was cut by 4 bases and J by 0 bases, with 17 bases left in between.